These 13 T cell receptor beta chains came from one sample sequenced in a study of T cell repertoires in cytomegalovirus infection. TCRdb reprocessed the reads via MiXCR and lists one record per CDR3 protein. The sample carries roughly 250,000 distinct CDR3 sequences, 22% recorded once. The sample comprised CD8+ T cells from PBMCs. These receptors originate from a human donor in good health (CMV status not recorded). Some clones in this sample may be carry-over from other donors' samples.

This clonotype occurred a few times. In nucleotides, the CDR3 is TGTGCCAGCAGCTCAAGGGAGGCGAACACTGAAGCTTTCTTT. It codes for CASSSREANTEAFF. The chain is built from TRBV5-6 and TRBJ1-1, with D unclear. Germline CDR1 reads SGHDT; CDR2 reads YYEEEE. The length of the CDR3 is 14 residues. Trimming pared 3 bases from V and 1 base from J, leaving 10 bases between.

This clonotype was seen a handful of times. This chain uses TRBV24-1 with TRBJ2-2; D not resolved. CDR1 is KGHDR and CDR2 is SFDVKD in the germline V gene. Trimming removed 1 base from V and 6 bases from J, with 5 bases in between. The CDR3 is made up of 13 amino acids. CDR3 sequence: CATSDFPAGELFF. Written as DNA, the CDR3 is TGTGCCACCAGTGATTTTCCCGCCGGGGAGCTGTTTTTT.

This clonotype was seen ten or more times. This sequence joins TRBV7-2 and TRBJ2-5; TRBD2 is a possible D gene (6 bases). The V end was cut by 1 base, the J end by 2 bases, with 14 bases between. The V gene's germline CDR1 is SGHTA and CDR2 FQGNSA. This CDR3 spans 16 amino acids. CDR3 in amino acids: CASSLGDWRTQETQYF. In nucleotides, the CDR3 is TGTGCCAGCAGCTTAGGGGACTGGAGGACTCAAGAGACCCAGTACTTC.

The rearrangement links TRBV6-5 to TRBJ1-2, with no clear D. The CDR3 consists of 13 residues. Trimming cost V 2 bases and J 6 bases, with 10 bases left between them. Germline V lookup: CDR1 MNHEY, CDR2 SVGAGI. CDR3 sequence reads: CASSYGLGDGYTF. Here the CDR3 DNA reads TGTGCCAGCAGTTACGGCCTGGGAGATGGCTACACCTTC.

V gene TRBV6-2 or TRBV6-3 combines with J gene TRBJ2-7, with 8 bases that match TRBD1. Trimming at V came to 6 bases and at J to 4 bases, leaving 8 bases not matched to a gene. There are 14 residues in the CDR3. Germline CDR1 is MNHEY and CDR2 is SVGEGT. The DNA for the CDR3 is TGTGCCAGCAGATCGGACAGGGACCTTTACGAGCAGTACTTC. It specifies CASRSDRDLYEQYF.

V and J are TRBV27 and TRBJ2-1; D tentatively reads TRBD1 or TRBD2 (5 bases each). With 6 bases removed from V and 7 bases from J, the gap between germline ends came to 10 bases. Germline assignment: CDR1 MNHEY and CDR2 SMNVEV (reference sequence). The CDR3 covers 12 residues. This CDR3 reads CASRLGENEQFF. CDR3 in DNA: TGTGCCAGCAGATTAGGGGAGAATGAGCAGTTCTTC.

This clonotype was counted many times. This chain links TRBV7-8 with TRBJ1-2; no reliable D call. Germline V gives CDR1 SGHVS, CDR2 FQNEAQ. With 1 base removed from V and 5 bases from J, the gap between germline ends came to 17 bases. CDR3 length: 16 residues. CDR3 sequence reads: CASSLVRGPGLYGYTF. As DNA, the CDR3 is TGTGCCAGCAGCTTAGTACGGGGTCCGGGGTTGTATGGCTACACCTTC. The variable domain in full, completed from reference TRBV7-8 and TRBJ1-2, reads GAGVSQSPRYKVAKRGQDVALRCDPISGHVSLFWYQQALGQGPEFLTYFQNEAQLDKSGLPSDRFFAERPEGSVSTLKIQRTQQEDSAVYLCASSLVRGPGLYGYTFGSGTRLTVV.

In its sample, this clonotype was seen a few times. This chain links TRBV23-1 with TRBJ2-1, with no clear D. TRBV23-1 is noted as an ORF with a role that remains uncertain. The CDR3 totals 15 residues. The germline V and J ends were trimmed by 3 bases and 1 base, with 10 bases remaining between them. The chain's CDR3 is CASSHSSPSYNEQFF. The CDR3, as DNA: TGCGCCAGCAGTCACTCGTCCCCTTCCTACAATGAGCAGTTCTTC.

This clonotype was detected only once. The chain uses TRBV18 and TRBJ1-1; TRBD1 matches 7 bases. The CDR3 has 15 residues. Germline assignment: CDR1 KGHSH and CDR2 LQKENI. V dropped 9 bases and J dropped 4; count of bases not matched to a gene: 14. The CDR3 region has the DNA TGTGCCAGTTTTAACAGGGGCCCGTGGAGCACTGAAGCTTTCTTT. Protein: CASFNRGPWSTEAFF.

The rearrangement uses TRBV5-6 and TRBJ2-5, with D possibly matching TRBD1 (6 bases). CDR3 size: 15 residues. Germline V gene data show CDR1 as SGHDT and CDR2 as YYEEEE. V was pared by 4 bases and J by 4 bases, with 17 bases between. CDR3 in DNA: TGTGCCAGCAGCCCTACAGGGTACACTCGAGAGACCCAGTACTTC. Translating gives CASSPTGYTRETQYF. The complete variable domain, with remaining parts taken from reference TRBV5-6 and TRBJ2-5, reads DAGVTQSPTHLIKTRGQQVTLRCSPKSGHDTVSWYQQALGQGPQFIFQYYEEEERQRGNFPDRFSGHQFPNYSSELNVNALLLGDSALYLCASSPTGYTRETQYFGPGTRLLVL.

The chain employs TRBV19 and TRBJ2-1; the match to TRBD2 covers 13 bases. Germline lookup yields CDR1 LNHDA and CDR2 SQIVND (reference sequence). CDR3 length: 18 amino acids. V lost 6 bases, J lost 3 bases, and 11 bases stayed unmatched. The chain's CDR3 is CASSPPTSGGSVYNEQFF. For the CDR3, the DNA is TGTGCCAGTAGCCCCCCGACTAGCGGGGGGTCCGTCTACAATGAGCAGTTCTTC.

There are a few counts of this clonotype. The chain has TRBV19 and TRBJ2-1; D is perhaps TRBD1 (6 bases). Germline values: CDR1 LNHDA, CDR2 SQIVND (reference sequence). This CDR3 has 13 amino acids. Trimming cost V 0 bases and J 8 bases, with 8 bases left between them. The CDR3 region is CASSIDRGYEQFF. Written as DNA, the CDR3 is TGTGCCAGTAGTATAGACAGGGGCTATGAGCAGTTCTTC.

This clonotype was detected only a few times. The chain recombines TRBV5-6 with TRBJ1-1; maybe TRBD1 (5 bases). Between the trimmed V and J ends, which lost 1 base and 5 bases, there was a span of 9 bases. The CDR3 has 13 amino acids. Germline CDR1 reads SGHDT; CDR2 reads YYEEEE. CDR3 protein: CASSLLGETEAFF. CDR3 in DNA: TGTGCCAGCAGCTTGTTAGGGGAGACTGAAGCTTTCTTT.